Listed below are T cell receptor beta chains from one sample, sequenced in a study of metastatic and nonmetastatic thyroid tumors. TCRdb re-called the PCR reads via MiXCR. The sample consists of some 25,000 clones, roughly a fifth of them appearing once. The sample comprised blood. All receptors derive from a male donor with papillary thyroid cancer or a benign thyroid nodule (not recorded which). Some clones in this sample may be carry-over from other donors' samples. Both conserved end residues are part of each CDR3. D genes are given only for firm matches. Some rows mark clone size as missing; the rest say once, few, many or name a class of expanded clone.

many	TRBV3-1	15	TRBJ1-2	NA	TGTGCCAGCAGCCACGGACGGGCCTCTAACTATGGCTACACCTTC	CASSHGRASNYGYTF
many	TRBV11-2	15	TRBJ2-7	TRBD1	TGTGCCAGCAGCATACCGGGACAGGGGGCTGGCGAGCAGTACTTC	CASSIPGQGAGEQYF
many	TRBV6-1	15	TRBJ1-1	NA	TGTGCCAGCAGTGAAGACCCAGGGACCCTTCCTGAAGCTTTCTTT	CASSEDPGTLPEAFF
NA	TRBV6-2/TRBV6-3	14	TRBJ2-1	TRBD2	TGTGCCAGCCAGCCGACTAGCTCCTACAATGAGCAGTTGTTC	CASQPTSSYNEQLF
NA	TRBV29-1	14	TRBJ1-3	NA	TGCAGCGTAATCACAGGGTATCCTGGAAACACCATATATTTT	CSVITGYPGNTIYF
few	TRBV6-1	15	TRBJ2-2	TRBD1	TGTGCCAGCGACCCTCACGGACAGGCAGCCGGGGAGCTGTTTTTT	CASDPHGQAAGELFF
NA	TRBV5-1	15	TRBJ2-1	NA	TGCGCCAGCAGCTTGGGAGACTCCCCCCAAGGGTCCCAGTTCTTC	CASSLGDSPQGSQFF
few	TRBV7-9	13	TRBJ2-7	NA	TGTGCCAGCAGCCCCAGGGGGGGGGACGAGCAGTACTTC	CASSPRGGDEQYF
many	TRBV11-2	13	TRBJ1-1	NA	TGTGCCAGCAGCTTCCCCGCGAACACTGAAGCTTTCTTT	CASSFPANTEAFF
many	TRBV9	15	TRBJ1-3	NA	TGTGCCAGCAGCGTTCGTTTTGGGTCTGGAAACACCATATATTTT	CASSVRFGSGNTIYF
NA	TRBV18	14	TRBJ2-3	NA	TGTGCCAGCTCACCACCGGGGCGGGGAGATACGCAGTATTTT	CASSPPGRGDTQYF